The rows below give T cell receptor beta chains drawn from one sample of a study of shared clonotypes between healthy human individuals. Assay: immunoSEQ multiplex PCR; the TCRdb copy retains only in-frame clones and omits some. The profile shows just over 2,000,000 clones, approximately 95% of them singletons. Sequencing input: naive CD4+ T cells sorted from blood. Source of these receptors: a man aged 18 to 29 in good health. The CDR3 runs from the conserved cysteine through the conserved F or W. D genes are given only for firm matches. Only some rows state a clone size, as once, few, many or a class for expanded clones.

D: NA; V: TRBV28; J: TRBJ2-7; size: NA; DNA: TGTGCCAGCAGCCCGCCCGACAGGTTAGGGTCCTACGAGCAGTACTTC; CDR3: CASSPPDRLGSYEQYF
D: TRBD2; V: TRBV4-2; J: TRBJ2-7; size: NA; DNA: TGTGCCAGCAGCTTACGGGGGGGCATTGGGACCTACGAGCAGTACTTC; CDR3: CASSLRGGIGTYEQYF
D: TRBD1; V: TRBV2; J: TRBJ1-2; size: few; DNA: TGTGCCAGCAAGACGGACAGGGAAGGTGGCTACACCTTC; CDR3: CASKTDREGGYTF
D: NA; V: TRBV11-2; J: TRBJ2-7; size: NA; DNA: TGTGCCAGCAGCTTAGGTAGCAGAGCCTACGAGCAGTACTTC; CDR3: CASSLGSRAYEQYF
D: NA; V: TRBV6-5; J: TRBJ1-1; size: NA; DNA: TGTGCCACCAACGTAGCGCCAGCTACTTACACTGAAGCTTTCTTT; CDR3: CATNVAPATYTEAFF
D: TRBD1; V: TRBV19; J: TRBJ2-4; size: few; DNA: TGTGCCAGCACTACCGGGACAGGGGGCTTAGGGCGGAACATTCAGTACTTC; CDR3: CASTTGTGGLGRNIQYF
D: NA; V: TRBV28; J: TRBJ1-5; size: NA; DNA: TGTGCCAGCAGCCGAGGGACCGCTAATCAGCCCCAGCATTTT; CDR3: CASSRGTANQPQHF
D: NA; V: TRBV11-2; J: TRBJ1-1; size: NA; DNA: TGTGCCAGCAGCCCGTTCCCTCCGGTGAACACTGAAGCTTTCTTT; CDR3: CASSPFPPVNTEAFF
D: NA; V: TRBV9; J: TRBJ1-5; size: NA; DNA: TGTGCCAGCAGCGTAGAGGGGGGAGGTCAGCCCCAGCATTTT; CDR3: CASSVEGGGQPQHF
D: NA; V: TRBV7-8; J: TRBJ2-1; size: NA; DNA: TGTGCCAGCAGCCCGGGACCACGCGACAATGAGCAGTTCTTC; CDR3: CASSPGPRDNEQFF
D: NA; V: TRBV6-6; J: TRBJ1-5; size: once; DNA: TGTGCCAGCACCCTCGGGGGTATGAAGGCCCAGCATTTT; CDR3: CASTLGGMKAQHF
D: NA; V: TRBV6-1; J: TRBJ1-2; size: NA; DNA: TGTGCCGGAACGGTAAACTATGGCTACACCTTC; CDR3: CAGTVNYGYTF
D: TRBD1; V: TRBV2; J: TRBJ1-1; size: NA; DNA: TGTGCCAGCAGGCCGACAGGGCTGGGCACTGAAGCTTTCTTT; CDR3: CASRPTGLGTEAFF
D: NA; V: TRBV27; J: TRBJ2-3; size: NA; DNA: TGTGCCAGTCGAACGGGGGCCCGCACAGATACGCAGTATTTT; CDR3: CASRTGARTDTQYF
D: NA; V: TRBV5-4; J: TRBJ1-1; size: NA; DNA: TGTGCCAGCAGCCCCAGGGTGGTGAACACTGAAGCTTTCTTT; CDR3: CASSPRVVNTEAFF
D: NA; V: TRBV5-4; J: TRBJ2-7; size: NA; DNA: TGTGCCAGCAGCTTGGGGACAGCTACCTACGAGCAGTACTTC; CDR3: CASSLGTATYEQYF
D: NA; V: TRBV4-1; J: TRBJ1-4; size: NA; DNA: TGCGCCAGCAGCCAATGGCGGGGCGAAAAACTGTTTTTT; CDR3: CASSQWRGEKLFF
D: NA; V: TRBV6-5; J: TRBJ1-1; size: NA; DNA: TGTGCCAGCAGCCTCGGGCCGAACACTGAAGCTTTCTTT; CDR3: CASSLGPNTEAFF
D: TRBD1; V: TRBV5-1; J: TRBJ2-7; size: NA; DNA: TGCGCCAGCAGCCAGGACAGGGACTACGAGCAGTACTTC; CDR3: CASSQDRDYEQYF
D: NA; V: TRBV6-1; J: TRBJ1-2; size: NA; DNA: TGTGCCAGCAGTGAATCGAGTGGCAGGACGAGTGTTAGTGGCTACACCTTC; CDR3: CASSESSGRTSVSGYTF
D: TRBD1; V: TRBV5-6; J: TRBJ1-3; size: once; DNA: TGTGCCAGCAGAGCGAGGGGGCTCAGTGGAAACACCATATATTTT; CDR3: CASRARGLSGNTIYF
D: NA; V: TRBV9; J: TRBJ2-7; size: NA; DNA: TGTGCCAGCAGCACCTCCACGGGGGTGCAGTACTTC; CDR3: CASSTSTGVQYF
D: NA; V: TRBV11-2; J: TRBJ2-5; size: NA; DNA: TGTGCCAGCAGCTTAAGCGGATCCCAAGAGACCCAGTACTTC; CDR3: CASSLSGSQETQYF
D: TRBD2; V: TRBV19; J: TRBJ2-1; size: NA; DNA: TGTGCCAGTAGTATGCCTAGCGGGACGGATGAGCAGTTCTTC; CDR3: CASSMPSGTDEQFF
D: NA; V: TRBV21-1; J: TRBJ2-7; size: NA; DNA: TGTGCCAGCATTCCGGGACAGGGGCAGCACGAGCAGTACTTC; CDR3: CASIPGQGQHEQYF
D: NA; V: TRBV11-2; J: TRBJ2-5; size: NA; DNA: TGTGCCAGCAGCTTAGACGGCAGACAAGAGACCCAGTACTTC; CDR3: CASSLDGRQETQYF
D: TRBD1; V: TRBV5-1; J: TRBJ2-5; size: NA; DNA: TGCGCCAGCAGCTTGGCCACCGGACAGGGGACCCTAGAGACCCAGTACTTC; CDR3: CASSLATGQGTLETQYF
D: TRBD2; V: TRBV14; J: TRBJ2-2; size: NA; DNA: TGTGCCAGCAGTCGACGATTAGCGGGAGTCGGGGAGCTGTTTTTT; CDR3: CASSRRLAGVGELFF
D: TRBD2; V: TRBV7-8; J: TRBJ2-7; size: NA; DNA: TGTGCCAGCAGGGTTACTAGCGGGAGTATCCACGAGCAGTACTTC; CDR3: CASRVTSGSIHEQYF